A single T cell receptor beta chain is shown here with its context. The ends lost 2 bases at V and 5 bases at J; junction bases unmatched: 8. Germline V gene lookup returns CDR1 GTSNPN and CDR2 SVGIG (reference sequence). CDR3 length equals 15 residues. The sample belongs to a study of blood T cell repertoires in COVID-19. At the level of the study: Donors in the United States, Italy and Spain gave samples during acute or convalescent COVID-19. Sources were T cells, B-cell-depleted T cells, or PBMCs; the material itself was cDNA or gDNA.

TCRdb's table, derived via immunoSEQ multiplex PCR, lists solely in-frame clones and lacks some. The profile shows about 83,000 clones, roughly 87% of them singletons. The sequence came from a woman in her fifties or sixties with active or convalescent COVID-19. This chain joins TRBV30 and TRBJ1-4, with 7 bases aligning to TRBD1. The sample comprised peripheral blood. CDR3 in DNA: TGTGCCTGGAGTCCACGACAGGGCCTAAATGAAAAACTGTTTTTT. Encoded protein: CAWSPRQGLNEKLFF.